The present TCR beta chain was sequenced within a study of CD8+CD57+ T cells in acquired aplastic anemia. On the study more broadly: Healthy donor sequencing depth: approximately 9.9 million CD4+, some 12 million CD8+ reads. The study, taken as a whole, reports: Patients had under 30 CD8+ CDR3 sequences in common with controls (the shared set).

For this clonotype: Its antigen is not identified. At one of its ends the junction is not consistent with the germline gene, which may arise from a read error.

The CDR3 spans 14 residues. Germline CDR1 reads SGHTA; CDR2 reads FQGNSA. For CDR3 and TCR beta VDJ profiling, genomic DNA was the template used. TCRdb re-derived calls from the reads in MiXCR, one entry per CDR3 protein. The sample has about 190,000 distinct CDR3 sequences, less than 65% seen once; the top ten hold 15% to 20%. The specimen sequenced was sorted CD4+, CD8+, or CD8+CD57+ T cells (not recorded which) from PBMCs. This sequence originates from a human donor in good health, serving as a control. This chain uses TRBV7-2 with TRBJ1-4, with 8 bases lining up with TRBD1. CDR3 protein: CASSAQGGNERLFF. CDR3 DNA: TGTGCCAGCAGCGCACAGGGGGGAAATGAAAGACTGTTTTTT.